The entry below gives a single T cell receptor (beta chain) sequence along with its context. The target of this receptor is not known. Base qualities are not recorded, but no much larger clone differs from it by a single base. The CDR3 runs 13 residues from the cysteine to the phenylalanine. Only the CDR3 DNA stays, 39 bases, in frame from base 1. CDR1 and CDR2, looked up from the germline V gene, are MDHEN and SYDVKM. This sample is drawn from a study of CD8+ T cells in alopecia areata (dated by TCRdb to 2016 to 2019). Regarding the study in general: In both human patients and the C3H/HeJ mouse model, the study applied high-throughput TCRbeta sequencing to look at T cell clonal expansion in alopecia areata. On the human side, TCRbeta sequencing was run on scalp tissue and on sorted CD4+ and CD8+ peripheral blood T cells from healthy controls and from alopecia areata patients with either patchy or totalis/universalis disease. Clonality in the scalp was compared among normal scalp (n=4), patchy alopecia areata scalp (n=8), and alopecia totalis/universalis scalp (n=8). RNA was obtained with the PAXgene miRNA kit for fixed scalp, the miRNeasy kit for PBMCs, and the RNeasy kit for mouse skin. Amplification of TCRbeta CDR3 regions was done by immunoSEQ multiplex PCR using 35 Vbeta forward primers and 13 Jbeta reverse primers. Results and caveats for the whole study, not just this receptor: Unlike mouse skin, which is dominated by gammadelta T cells, normal human skin has resident alphabeta T cells that are also sequenced, and this complicates analysis of the scalp TCR repertoire. Shared TCR sequences between patients were less evident than in mice, which may be partly attributable to HLA diversity in the patient population. Higher clonality and more expanded CD8+ clones were observed in lesional scalp than in normal scalp, particularly in alopecia totalis/universalis, a finding suggestive of antigenic drive.

Lesional scalp punch biopsies and peripheral blood were collected from alopecia areata patients. PBMCs were isolated by density centrifugation and stained for CD3, CD4 and CD8, after which CD4+ and CD8+ T cells were sorted on a FACSAria. The untreated alopecia areata patients were recruited through a multicenter biomarker study. Blood CD8+ T cells from roughly 5 biomarker-study patients were further sorted into NKG2D-low and NKG2D-high fractions. The library came from the immunoSEQ multiplex PCR assay. For TCR sequencing, RNA was extracted from every sample and reverse transcribed into cDNA to serve as template. SuperScript III was used for first-strand cDNA synthesis, primed with a 2:1 mix of oligo-dT and random hexamers. A synthetic immune receptor repertoire was used to measure amplification bias, and any remaining bias was corrected computationally. As for how the authors treated the data: Raw reads were preprocessed for error removal, and CDR3 was defined according to IMGT conventions as running from the conserved cysteine to phenylalanine. To get clonality, Shannon entropy was normalized by log2 of the number of productive unique TCRs and the result was subtracted from 1. CD4 or CD8 identity of scalp clones was inferred by cross-referencing scalp TCRbeta sequences with sorted blood CD4 and CD8 repertoires. This is the immuneACCESS table as TCRdb keeps it, with only in-frame sequences that have V and J called. A part of the clones is gone; compared with another copy, unresolved V genes explain less than half, and the rest is unexplained. V, J and clone size are taken as reported in that table, and D and trimming were inferred from the DNA itself. This sample lists approximately 82,000 clones; 51% were detected once. The ten largest clones capture approximately 5.3% of the sample.

This receptor chain uses TRBV28 and TRBJ2-5; the D call is possibly TRBD1 or TRBD2, each sharing 5 bases. The DNA end is more similar to TRBJ2-7, so the J call may be wrong. The sequenced sample consisted of NKG2D-high CD8+ T cells sorted from blood. Reading the label with the study, this specimen's cell subset or site is: sorted CD8+ NKG2D-high blood T cells. This sequence originates from a human donor with alopecia areata. The sequenced DNA is TGTGCCAGCAGGATCAATGGGGGCTACGAGCAGTACTTC. Translated, this is CASRINGGYEQYF.